This T cell receptor beta chain is drawn from a study of T cells in Graves' hyperthyroidism and ophthalmopathy. Researchers took RNA transcripts and amplified the TCR beta CDR3 regions from them. When the TCR CDR3 underwent first-round RT-PCR, the HTBI primer set was used. TCRdb recomputed calls from the multiplex PCR reads with MiXCR, one row per CDR3 protein. The repertoire includes 150,000 to 200,000 distinct CDR3 sequences, about 15% of them detected once, and approximately 28% sits in the top ten. This clonotype was recorded many times. Trimming at V came to 3 bases and at J to 2 bases, leaving 6 bases not matched to a gene. The CDR3 sequence is 15 residues long. CDR1 and CDR2 from the germline V gene are LNHDA and SQIVND (reference sequence).

This sequence joins TRBV19 and TRBJ1-2; 7 nucleotides line up with TRBD1. Specimen: blood. The clonotype originates from a woman between 50 and 59 years old with Graves' hyperthyroidism. The CDR3 DNA is TGTGCCAGTAGTATCTGGCAGGGGGGCAACTATGGCTACACCTTC. Translated, it gives CASSIWQGGNYGYTF.